These 6 T cell receptor beta chains were sequenced from one sample in a study of T cell clones after liver transplantation. The protocol was immunoSEQ multiplex PCR, while the TCRdb copy is restricted to in-frame clones and leaves out a portion. This sample has around 20,000 clones, with 88% found just once. The starting material was CD8+ T cells from blood, obtained before liver transplant. Receptors were obtained from a human donor who received a liver transplant.

The chain combines TRBV19 with TRBJ2-7; the match to TRBD2 covers 7 bases. CDR1 and CDR2 (germline): LNHDA, SQIVND (reference sequence). V dropped 4 bases and J dropped 0; count of bases not matched to a gene: 6. CDR3 length equals 15 residues. CDR3 residues: CASSTSLATSYEQYF. In nucleotides, the CDR3 is TGTGCCAGTAGTACCTCACTAGCGACCTCCTACGAGCAGTACTTC. The whole variable domain, remainder taken from reference TRBV19 and TRBJ2-7, is DGGITQSPKYLFRKEGQNVTLSCEQNLNHDAMYWYRQDPGQGLRLIYYSQIVNDFQKGDIAEGYSVSREKKESFPLTVTSAQKNPTAFYLCASSTSLATSYEQYFGPGTRLTVT.

V and J are TRBV27 and TRBJ2-2; tentative D call: TRBD1 (7 bases). V lost 8 bases to trimming and J lost 6 bases, with 10 bases between them. The CDR3 has 12 amino acids. The germline V gene encodes CDR1 MNHEY and CDR2 SMNVEV (reference sequence). CDR3 coding DNA: TGTGCCAGCGGCAGGGGGGCCGGGGAGCTGTTTTTT. This encodes CASGRGAGELFF.

The rearrangement joins TRBV19 to TRBJ1-2; D is undetermined. V lost 1 base and J lost 3, with 18 bases in between. Germline V gene lookup returns CDR1 LNHDA and CDR2 SQIVND (reference sequence). The CDR3 consists of 17 residues. For the CDR3, the DNA is TGTGCCAGTAGTATAGTCGGACCGACGTTAACGTACTATGGCTACACCTTC. This gives the protein CASSIVGPTLTYYGYTF.

This clone ranks as medium-sized. The gene calls are TRBV28 and TRBJ1-3, with TRBD1 matching 8 bases. Trimming at V came to 5 bases and at J to 3 bases, leaving 9 bases not matched to a gene. The CDR3 runs to 16 residues. From germline, CDR1 is MDHEN and CDR2 SYDVKM. The CDR3 DNA sequence: TGTGCCAGCAGTAGATTCAGCACAGGGGGTGGAAACACCATATATTTT. It encodes CASSRFSTGGGNTIYF.

This chain uses TRBV19 with TRBJ2-3, with D perhaps matching TRBD2 (6 bases). The CDR3 is 14 amino acids. V was pared by 4 bases and J by 3 bases, with 11 bases between. CDR1 is LNHDA and CDR2 is SQIVND in the germline V gene (reference sequence). CDR3 residues: CASSKEGPTDTQYF. The CDR3 coding sequence is TGTGCCAGTAGTAAGGAGGGCCCAACAGATACGCAGTATTTT.

V usage is TRBV19 and J usage is TRBJ2-6, with no clear D. Trimming cost V 3 bases and J 0 bases, with 6 bases left between them. CDR1 and CDR2 from the germline V gene are LNHDA and SQIVND (reference sequence). CDR3 size: 15 residues. The CDR3 nucleotides are TGTGCCAGTAGTATTTGGCTCTCTGGGGCCAACGTCCTGACTTTC. This translates into CASSIWLSGANVLTF. Full variable domain (remainder filled in from reference TRBV19 and TRBJ2-6): DGGITQSPKYLFRKEGQNVTLSCEQNLNHDAMYWYRQDPGQGLRLIYYSQIVNDFQKGDIAEGYSVSREKKESFPLTVTSAQKNPTAFYLCASSIWLSGANVLTFGAGSRLTVL.